This T cell receptor (beta chain) was sequenced in a study of cytotoxic CD8 clonotypes in ibrutinib-treated CLL. Looking at the study overall: The study included about 11 relapsed/refractory and 15 treatment-naive patients; 17 to 18 had IGHV unmutated disease. Partial responders about 25, complete 2; some twelve progressed and around 15 stayed in remission by median around 62 months.

V was clipped by 4 bases and J by 8 bases, with 17 bases between them. The germline gives CDR1 MGHDK, CDR2 SYGVNS. The CDR3 sequence is 15 residues long. Study findings and constraints: Clonality was higher at ibrutinib response and returned toward baseline at progression. Clonality (at baseline) was higher than in age-matched healthy donors and tracked circulating CD8+ T-cell counts.

Repertoires were generated with immunoSEQ multiplex PCR, while TCRdb's copy carries only in-frame clones and drops some. The sample consists of almost 250,000 clones, 70% of them appearing once. Details on this clone: Its antigen is not known.

This TCR was recovered from a human donor with chronic lymphocytic leukemia. The chain has TRBV25-1 and TRBJ1-4, with no clear D. The specimen was PBMCs, collected after 24 months of ibrutinib treatment. The CDR3 DNA reads as TGTGCCAGCAGTGCAGGACGGTTCTCTACAGAAAAACTGTTTTTT. Translation gives CASSAGRFSTEKLFF.